This T cell receptor beta chain was identified in a study of OX40 agonist ivuxolimab in advanced cancers. For the study at large: Each dose-escalation patient presented with hepatocellular carcinoma, melanoma, renal cell or head and neck cancer. Whole-study findings and limits: CD4+ and CD8+ T cells in blood underwent clonal expansion by week 6 at 0.1 to 3.0 mg/kg. Clonal expansion among partial responders at 0.1-3.0 mg/kg ranked near the lowest.

Generated by immunoSEQ multiplex PCR, the TCRdb table keeps only in-frame clones and is missing some. This sample has about 84,000 clones, with about 93% found just once. Germline CDR1 MGHDK, CDR2 SYGVNS. The CDR3 covers 10 residues. V was pared by 6 bases and J by 6 bases, with 4 bases between. A single count supports this clone. No antigen is known for it. Autoimmune disease history or systemic immunosuppression led to patient exclusion. The sequence derives from an adult with an advanced solid tumor such as melanoma, head and neck, liver or kidney cancer. Sequenced material: CD4+ or CD8+ T cells sorted from blood, taken in a trial of the OX40 agonist ivuxolimab. The chain combines TRBV25-1 with TRBJ2-3; D ambiguous. The CDR3 DNA reads TGTGCCAGCAGAGGGGATACGCAGTATTTT. It specifies CASRGDTQYF.